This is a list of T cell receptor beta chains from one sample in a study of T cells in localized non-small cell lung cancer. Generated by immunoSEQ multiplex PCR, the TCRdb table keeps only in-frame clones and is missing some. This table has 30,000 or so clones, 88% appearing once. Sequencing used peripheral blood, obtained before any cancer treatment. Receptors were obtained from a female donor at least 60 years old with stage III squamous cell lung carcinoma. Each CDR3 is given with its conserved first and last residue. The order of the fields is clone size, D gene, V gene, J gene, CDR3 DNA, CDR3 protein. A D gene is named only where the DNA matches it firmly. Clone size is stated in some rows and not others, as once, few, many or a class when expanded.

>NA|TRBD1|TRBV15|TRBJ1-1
TGTGCCACCAGCACAAGATCTGGACAGGGGCGGGCAGCTTTCTTT
CATSTRSGQGRAAFF
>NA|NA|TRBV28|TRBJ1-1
TGTGCCAGCAAAGAGAGGGTAGGGGAGGCGGACACTGAAGCTTTCTTT
CASKERVGEADTEAFF
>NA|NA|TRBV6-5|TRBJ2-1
TGTGCCAGCAGAATGGTGAATGAGCAGTTCTTC
CASRMVNEQFF
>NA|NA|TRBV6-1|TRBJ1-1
TGTGCCAGCAGTCCATGGACGGATCCGAACACTGAAGCTTTCTTT
CASSPWTDPNTEAFF
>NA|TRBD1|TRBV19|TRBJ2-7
TGTGCCAGCGCGACAGGGTTTAGGTCCTCCTACGAGCAGTACTTC
CASATGFRSSYEQYF
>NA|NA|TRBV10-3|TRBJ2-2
TGTGCCACCTGGGAGGGACAAGTCGACACCGGGGAGCTGTTTTTT
CATWEGQVDTGELFF
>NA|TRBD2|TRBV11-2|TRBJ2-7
TGTGCCACAGGGAGCGTTGGAGCGGGGGGGCCGAGGTACGAGCAGTACTTC
CATGSVGAGGPRYEQYF
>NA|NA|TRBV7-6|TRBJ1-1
TGTGCCAGCAGCCCAGGGACAACGAACACTGAAGCTTTCTTT
CASSPGTTNTEAFF
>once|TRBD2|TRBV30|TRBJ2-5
TGTGCCTGGCAGCGGGGGGGAGGAGAGACCCAGTACTTC
CAWQRGGGETQYF
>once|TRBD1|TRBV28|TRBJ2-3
TGTGCCAGCAGTTTTATGGCAGGGGGCATCGATACGCAGTATTTT
CASSFMAGGIDTQYF
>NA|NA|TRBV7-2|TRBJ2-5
TGTGCCAGCAGCTTATCAGATACCCTACGGACGGTTCTGGAGACCCAGTACTTC
CASSLSDTLRTVLETQYF
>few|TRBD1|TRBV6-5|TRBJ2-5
TGTGCCAGCAGCGAACGGGACAGGGGGACAGAGACCCAGTACTTC
CASSERDRGTETQYF
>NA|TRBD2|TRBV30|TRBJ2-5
TGTGCCTGGAGTGTATTGGGCGGGGGGGCCGGAGAGACCCAGTACTTC
CAWSVLGGGAGETQYF
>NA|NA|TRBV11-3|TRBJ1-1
TGTGCCAGCAGCCCTAACGGGAACGGTGAAGCTTTCTTT
CASSPNGNGEAFF
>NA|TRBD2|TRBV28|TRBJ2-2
TGTGCCAGCAGTCGGACTAGCGGGAGGAACACCGGGGAGCTGTTTTTT
CASSRTSGRNTGELFF
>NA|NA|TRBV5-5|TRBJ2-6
TGTGCCAGCAGCTTGGGGGACTCTGGGGCCAACGTCCTGACTTTC
CASSLGDSGANVLTF
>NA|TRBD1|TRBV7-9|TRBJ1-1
TGTGCCAGCAGCTTGGGACAGTGGAGCACTGAAGCTTTCTTT
CASSLGQWSTEAFF